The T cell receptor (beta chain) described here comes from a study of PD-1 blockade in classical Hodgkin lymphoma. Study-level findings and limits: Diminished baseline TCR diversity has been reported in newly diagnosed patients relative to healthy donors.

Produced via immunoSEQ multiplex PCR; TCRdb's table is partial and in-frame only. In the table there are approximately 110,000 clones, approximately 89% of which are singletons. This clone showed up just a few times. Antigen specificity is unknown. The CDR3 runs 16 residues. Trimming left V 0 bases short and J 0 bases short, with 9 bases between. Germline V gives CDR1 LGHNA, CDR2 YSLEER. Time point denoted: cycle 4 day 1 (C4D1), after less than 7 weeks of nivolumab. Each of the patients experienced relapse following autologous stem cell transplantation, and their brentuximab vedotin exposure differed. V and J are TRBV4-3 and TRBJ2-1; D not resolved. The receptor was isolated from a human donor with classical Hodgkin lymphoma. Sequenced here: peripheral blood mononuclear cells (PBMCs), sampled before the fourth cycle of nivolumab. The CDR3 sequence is CASSQEVRLSYNEQFF. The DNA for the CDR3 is TGCGCCAGCAGCCAAGAGGTGAGGCTCTCCTACAATGAGCAGTTCTTC.